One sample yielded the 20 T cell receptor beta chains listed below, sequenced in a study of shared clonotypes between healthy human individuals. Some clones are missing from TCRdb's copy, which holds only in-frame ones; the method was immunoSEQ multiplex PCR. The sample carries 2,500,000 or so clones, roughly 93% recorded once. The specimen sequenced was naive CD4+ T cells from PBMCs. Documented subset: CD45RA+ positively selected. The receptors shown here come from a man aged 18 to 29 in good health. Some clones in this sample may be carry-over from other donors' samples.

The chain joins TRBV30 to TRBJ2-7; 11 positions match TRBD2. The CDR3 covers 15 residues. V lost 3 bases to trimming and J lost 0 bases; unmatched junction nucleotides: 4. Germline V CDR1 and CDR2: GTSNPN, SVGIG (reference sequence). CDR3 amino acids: CAWRRTSGPSYEQYF. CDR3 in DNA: TGTGCCTGGAGACGGACTAGCGGGCCCTCCTACGAGCAGTACTTC.

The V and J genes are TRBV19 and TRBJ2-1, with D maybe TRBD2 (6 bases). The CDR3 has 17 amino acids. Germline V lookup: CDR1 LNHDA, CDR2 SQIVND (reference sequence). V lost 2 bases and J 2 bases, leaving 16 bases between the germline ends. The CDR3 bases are TGTGCCAGTAGTATATTTGGGGGACTCGCCCCCTACAATGAGCAGTTCTTC. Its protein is CASSIFGGLAPYNEQFF. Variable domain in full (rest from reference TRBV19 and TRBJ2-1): DGGITQSPKYLFRKEGQNVTLSCEQNLNHDAMYWYRQDPGQGLRLIYYSQIVNDFQKGDIAEGYSVSREKKESFPLTVTSAQKNPTAFYLCASSIFGGLAPYNEQFFGPGTRLTVL.

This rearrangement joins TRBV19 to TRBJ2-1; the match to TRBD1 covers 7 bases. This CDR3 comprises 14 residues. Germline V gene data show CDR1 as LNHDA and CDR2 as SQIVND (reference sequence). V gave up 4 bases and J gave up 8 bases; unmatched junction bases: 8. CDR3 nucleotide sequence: TGTGCCAGTAGTAATAACAGGGGTTGGGATGAGCAGTTCTTC. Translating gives CASSNNRGWDEQFF.

CDR3: CASSVGDNQPGGYTF. The CDR3 nucleotides are TGTGCCAGCAGCGTAGGGGACAACCAACCGGGTGGCTACACCTTC. V is TRBV9 and J is TRBJ1-2, with D possibly being TRBD1 (6 bases). CDR1 and CDR2 (germline): SGDLS, YYNGEE. This CDR3 is 15 amino acids long. With 0 bases removed from V and 7 bases from J, the gap between germline ends came to 16 bases.

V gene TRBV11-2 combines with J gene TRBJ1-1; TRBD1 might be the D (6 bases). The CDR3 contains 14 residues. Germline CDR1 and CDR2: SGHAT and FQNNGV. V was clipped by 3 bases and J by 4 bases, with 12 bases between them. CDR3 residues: CASSFSLQGTEAFF. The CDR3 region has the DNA TGTGCCAGCAGCTTTTCGTTACAGGGCACTGAAGCTTTCTTT.

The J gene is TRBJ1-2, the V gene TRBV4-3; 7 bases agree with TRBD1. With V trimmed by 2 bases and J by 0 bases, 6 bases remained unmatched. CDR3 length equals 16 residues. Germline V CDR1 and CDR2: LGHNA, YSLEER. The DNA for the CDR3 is TGCGCCAGCAGCCAACGAACAGGGGCGACTAACTATGGCTACACCTTC. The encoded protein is CASSQRTGATNYGYTF.

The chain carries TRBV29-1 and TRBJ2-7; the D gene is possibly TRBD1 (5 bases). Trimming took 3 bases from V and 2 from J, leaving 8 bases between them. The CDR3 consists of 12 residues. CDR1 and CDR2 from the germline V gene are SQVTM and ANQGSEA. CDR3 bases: TGCAGCGTTGAGACAGAGACCTACGAGCAGTACTTC. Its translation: CSVETETYEQYF.

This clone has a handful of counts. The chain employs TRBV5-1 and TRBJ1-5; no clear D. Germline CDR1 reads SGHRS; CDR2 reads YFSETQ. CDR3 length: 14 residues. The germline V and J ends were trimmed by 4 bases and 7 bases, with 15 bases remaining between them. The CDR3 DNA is TGCGCCAGCAGCCCCGCCCCAATGGAACAGCCCCAGCATTTT. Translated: CASSPAPMEQPQHF.

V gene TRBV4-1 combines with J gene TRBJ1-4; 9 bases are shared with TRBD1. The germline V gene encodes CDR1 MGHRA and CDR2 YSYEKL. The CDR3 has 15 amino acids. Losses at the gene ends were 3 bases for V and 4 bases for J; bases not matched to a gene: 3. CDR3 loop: CASSHRDRDNEKLFF. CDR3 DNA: TGCGCCAGCAGCCACAGGGACAGGGATAATGAAAAACTGTTTTTT.

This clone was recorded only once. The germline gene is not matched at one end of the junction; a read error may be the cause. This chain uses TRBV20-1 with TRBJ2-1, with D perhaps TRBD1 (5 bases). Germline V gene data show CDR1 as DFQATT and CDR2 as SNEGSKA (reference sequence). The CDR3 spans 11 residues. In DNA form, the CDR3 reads TGCAGTGCTCGAAATCTGGCACAGGAGATCTTC. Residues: CSARNLAQEIF.

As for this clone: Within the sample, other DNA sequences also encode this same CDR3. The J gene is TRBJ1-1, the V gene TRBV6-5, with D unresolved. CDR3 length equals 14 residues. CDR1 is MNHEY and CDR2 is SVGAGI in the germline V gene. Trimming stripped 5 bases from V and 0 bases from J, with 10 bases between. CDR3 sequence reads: CASSPGRMNTEAFF. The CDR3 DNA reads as TGTGCCAGCAGTCCCGGACGGATGAACACTGAAGCTTTCTTT.

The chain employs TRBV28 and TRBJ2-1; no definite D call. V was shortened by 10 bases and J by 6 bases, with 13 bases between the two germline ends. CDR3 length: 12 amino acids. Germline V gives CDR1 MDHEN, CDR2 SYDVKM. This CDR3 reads CATSISGNEQFF. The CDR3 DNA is TGTGCCACGTCCATATCGGGCAATGAGCAGTTCTTC. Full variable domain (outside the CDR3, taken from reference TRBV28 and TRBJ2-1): DVKVTQSSRYLVKRTGEKVFLECVQDMDHENMFWYRQDPGLGLRLIYFSYDVKMKEKGDIPEGYSVSREKKERFSLILESASTNQTSMYLCATSISGNEQFFGPGTRLTVL.

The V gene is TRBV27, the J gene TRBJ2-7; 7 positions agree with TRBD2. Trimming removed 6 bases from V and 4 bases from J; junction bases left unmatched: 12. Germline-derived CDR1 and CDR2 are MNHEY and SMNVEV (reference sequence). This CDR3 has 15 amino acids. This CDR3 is CASSRRASGPYEQYF. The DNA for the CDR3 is TGTGCCAGCAGCCGCCGGGCTAGCGGACCTTACGAGCAGTACTTC.

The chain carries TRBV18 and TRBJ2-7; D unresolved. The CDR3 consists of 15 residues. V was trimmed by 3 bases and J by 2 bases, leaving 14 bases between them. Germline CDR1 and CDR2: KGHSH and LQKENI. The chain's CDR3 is CASSPALGLPYEQYF. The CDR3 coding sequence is TGTGCCAGCTCACCCGCCTTAGGCCTTCCCTACGAGCAGTACTTC.

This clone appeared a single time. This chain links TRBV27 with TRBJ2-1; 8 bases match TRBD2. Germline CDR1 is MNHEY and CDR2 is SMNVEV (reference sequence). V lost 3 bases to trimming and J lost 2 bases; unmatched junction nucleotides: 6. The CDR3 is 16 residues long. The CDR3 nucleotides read TGTGCCAGCAGTTTTGAACTAGCGGACACCTACAATGAGCAGTTCTTC. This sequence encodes CASSFELADTYNEQFF.

This CDR3 is CASSRTGGMDEQYF. CDR3 in DNA: TGTGCCAGCAGCCGGACAGGGGGCATGGACGAGCAGTACTTC. The chain carries TRBV11-2 and TRBJ2-7; the match to TRBD1 covers 11 bases. V was pared by 5 bases and J by 5 bases, with 5 bases of the junction left unmatched. The CDR3 length is 14 residues. Per the germline V gene, CDR1 is SGHAT and CDR2 is FQNNGV.

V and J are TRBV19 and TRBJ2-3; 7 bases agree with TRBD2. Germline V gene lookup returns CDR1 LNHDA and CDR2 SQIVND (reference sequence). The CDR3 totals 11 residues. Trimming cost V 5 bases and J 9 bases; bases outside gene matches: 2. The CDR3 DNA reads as TGTGCCAGTAGTGGCGGGAGAACGCAGTATTTT. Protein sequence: CASSGGRTQYF. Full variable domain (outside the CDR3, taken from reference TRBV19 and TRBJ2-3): DGGITQSPKYLFRKEGQNVTLSCEQNLNHDAMYWYRQDPGQGLRLIYYSQIVNDFQKGDIAEGYSVSREKKESFPLTVTSAQKNPTAFYLCASSGGRTQYFGPGTRLTVL.

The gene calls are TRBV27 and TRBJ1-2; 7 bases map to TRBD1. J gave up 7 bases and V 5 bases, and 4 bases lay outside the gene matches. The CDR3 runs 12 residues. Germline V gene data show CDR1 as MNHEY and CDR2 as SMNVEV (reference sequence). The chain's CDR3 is CASSLDRVGYTF. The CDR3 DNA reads TGTGCCAGCAGTCTTGACAGGGTTGGCTACACCTTC.

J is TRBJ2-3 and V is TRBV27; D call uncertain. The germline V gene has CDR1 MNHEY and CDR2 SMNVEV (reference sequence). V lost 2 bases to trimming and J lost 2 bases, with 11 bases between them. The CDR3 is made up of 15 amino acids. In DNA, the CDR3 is TGTGCCAGCAGTTTAGGGGTGGCTAACACAGATACGCAGTATTTT. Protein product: CASSLGVANTDTQYF.

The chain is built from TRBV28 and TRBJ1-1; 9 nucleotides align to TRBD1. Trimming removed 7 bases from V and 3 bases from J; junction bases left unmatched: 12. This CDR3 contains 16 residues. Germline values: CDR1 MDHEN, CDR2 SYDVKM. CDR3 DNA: TGTGCCAGCATCCCCCCCACAGGGGGCGCCTACACTGAAGCTTTCTTT. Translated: CASIPPTGGAYTEAFF. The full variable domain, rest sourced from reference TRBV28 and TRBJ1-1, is DVKVTQSSRYLVKRTGEKVFLECVQDMDHENMFWYRQDPGLGLRLIYFSYDVKMKEKGDIPEGYSVSREKKERFSLILESASTNQTSMYLCASIPPTGGAYTEAFFGQGTRLTVV.